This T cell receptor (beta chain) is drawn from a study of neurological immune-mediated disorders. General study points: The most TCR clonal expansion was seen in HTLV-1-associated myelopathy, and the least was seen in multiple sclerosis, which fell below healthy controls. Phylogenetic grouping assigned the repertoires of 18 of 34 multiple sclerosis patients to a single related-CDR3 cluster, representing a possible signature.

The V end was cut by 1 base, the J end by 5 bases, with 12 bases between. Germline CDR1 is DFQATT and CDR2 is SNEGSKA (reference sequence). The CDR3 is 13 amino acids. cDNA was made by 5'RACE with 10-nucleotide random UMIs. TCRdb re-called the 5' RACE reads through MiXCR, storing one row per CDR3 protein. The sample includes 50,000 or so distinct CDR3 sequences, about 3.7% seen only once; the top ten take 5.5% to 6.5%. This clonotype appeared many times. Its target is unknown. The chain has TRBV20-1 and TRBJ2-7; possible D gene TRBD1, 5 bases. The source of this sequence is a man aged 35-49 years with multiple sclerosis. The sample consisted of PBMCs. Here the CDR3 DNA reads TGCAGTGCTAGAGCTCAGGGCCAAAACGAGCAGTACTTC. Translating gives CSARAQGQNEQYF.